This section outlines one T cell receptor (beta chain) sequence together with its context. Its antigen is undetermined. This entry belongs to a study of CD8+CD57+ T cells in acquired aplastic anemia. For the study at large: Sorted cells (CD4+ and CD8+) yielded DNA amounts that averaged 3.2 ug. For CD4+ cells, healthy donors had an average of roughly 11 million reads.

Study observations and caveats: Researchers reported that CD8+ Simpson's diversity was not significantly different in patients versus controls.

Germline CDR1 and CDR2: LNHDA and SQIVND (reference sequence). V was shortened by 3 bases and J by 6 bases, with 5 bases between the two germline ends. This CDR3 is 11 amino acids long. Genomic DNA constituted the template upon which TCR beta VDJ and CDR3 profiling was performed. TCRdb re-analysed the reads in MiXCR, keeping a single row per CDR3 protein. Among 150,000 to 200,000 distinct CDR3 sequences listed, approximately 43% were seen once. The clonotype was recovered from a human donor in good health. The chain combines TRBV19 with TRBJ1-2; D is unclear. The sample comprised sorted CD4+, CD8+, or CD8+CD57+ T cells (not recorded which) from PBMCs. CDR3 sequence reads: CASSIPHGYTF. The CDR3 nucleotides read TGTGCCAGTAGTATCCCACATGGCTACACCTTC.